This T cell receptor beta chain originates from a study of T cells after yellow fever vaccination. Study background: Researchers used SMART-Seq v4 Ultra Low Input to prepare fractions that had low cell numbers. Study-level results: The study re-detected most primary-vaccination clones after the booster (96% CD4, 88% CD8). Faster peaking, at day 5 versus 15, marked a secondary response that was weaker.

Points on this clonotype: The antigen is unknown.

5'RACE template switching added a universal primer site and UMIs to TCR cDNA. TCRdb used MiXCR to reprocess the 5' RACE reads, holding one entry per CDR3 protein. This table holds roughly 330,000 distinct CDR3 sequences, approximately 7% found once. The CDR3 contains 13 residues. Germline CDR1 and CDR2: PRHDT and FYEKMQ (reference sequence). V was pared by 4 bases and J by 3 bases, with 2 bases of the junction left unmatched. The receptor's source is a man between 18 and 29 years old who received the YFV17D yellow fever vaccine. The material was PBMCs, obtained about 41 days after the first yellow fever vaccination. This chain joins TRBV13 and TRBJ2-5; 7 bases match TRBD2. In DNA form, the CDR3 reads TGTGCCAGCAGCTACCGGGGGGAAGAGACCCAGTACTTC. Protein sequence: CASSYRGEETQYF. Based on the CDR3 plus reference TRBV13 and TRBJ2-5, the full variable domain is AAGVIQSPRHLIKEKRETATLKCYPIPRHDTVYWYQQGPGQDPQFLISFYEKMQSDKGSIPDRFSAQQFSDYHSELNMSSLELGDSALYFCASSYRGEETQYFGPGTRLLVL.